This TCR beta chain was recovered during a study of blood T cells in healthy people across ages. Germline assignment: CDR1 SGHNT and CDR2 YENEEA. CDR3 length: 13 residues. V lost 0 bases and J 5 bases, leaving 6 bases between the germline ends. The authors ran a second PCR of 7 to 11 cycles using a sample-barcoded 5' primer and a J-beta primer mix. TCRdb reanalysed the 5' RACE reads using MiXCR and keeps one entry per CDR3 protein. This table holds approximately 800,000 distinct CDR3 sequences, around 50% found once. The chain has TRBV11-3 and TRBJ2-3; no clear D gene. The specimen was blood. The receptor was derived from a man in his forties in good health. CDR3 coding DNA: TGTGCCAGCAGCTTAGACCCGAAAGATACGCAGTATTTT. It encodes CASSLDPKDTQYF.